Reported below is one T cell receptor beta chain. Its matching antigen is unknown. The source of the sample is a study of T cell responses to AZD1222 COVID-19 vaccine. Regarding the study as a whole: CD4 TCRs linked to vaccination spanned spike, dominating at 160-218 and 743-854. In a largely white British group with more females than males, clonal diversity was possibly underestimated.

Method: immunoSEQ multiplex PCR; TCRdb's copy keeps in-frame clones and lacks some. The sample contains approximately 160,000 clones, roughly 90% of which appear only once. The TCR was taken from an adult in good health. Sample: peripheral blood, taken on day 0 of AZD1222 vaccination.

CDR3 sequence reads: CASSGTGGLLPQHF. Written as DNA, the CDR3 is TGTGCCAGCAGTGGGACAGGGGGTTTGTTGCCCCAGCATTTT. The V and J genes are TRBV2 and TRBJ1-5; 10 nucleotides match TRBD1. The CDR3 covers 14 residues. J lost 9 bases, V lost 4 bases, and 6 bases had no gene match. Germline assignment: CDR1 SNHLY and CDR2 FYNNEI. The whole variable domain, filled in from reference TRBV2 and TRBJ1-5, reads EPEVTQTPSHQVTQMGQEVILRCVPISNHLYFYWYRQILGQKVEFLVSFYNNEISEKSEIFDDQFSVERPDGSNFTLKIRSTKLEDSAMYFCASSGTGGLLPQHFGDGTRLSIL.